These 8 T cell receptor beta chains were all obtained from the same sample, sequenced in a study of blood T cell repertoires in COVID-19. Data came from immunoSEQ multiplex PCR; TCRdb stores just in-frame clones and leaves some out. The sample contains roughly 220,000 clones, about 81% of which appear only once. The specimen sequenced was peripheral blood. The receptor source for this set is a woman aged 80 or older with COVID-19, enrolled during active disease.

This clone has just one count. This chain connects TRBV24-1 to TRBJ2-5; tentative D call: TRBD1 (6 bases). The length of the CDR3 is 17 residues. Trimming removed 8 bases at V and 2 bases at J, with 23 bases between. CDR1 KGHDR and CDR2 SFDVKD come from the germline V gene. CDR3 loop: CATTEVTGGIVQETQYF. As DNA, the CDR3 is TGTGCCACCACCGAAGTGACAGGAGGAATCGTACAAGAGACCCAGTACTTC.

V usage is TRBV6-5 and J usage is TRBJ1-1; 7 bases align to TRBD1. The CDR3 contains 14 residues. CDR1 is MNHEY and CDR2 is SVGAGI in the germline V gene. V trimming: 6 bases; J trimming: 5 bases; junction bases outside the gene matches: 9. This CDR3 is CASRQGDVRTEAFF. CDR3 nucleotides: TGTGCCAGCAGGCAGGGGGACGTGAGGACTGAAGCTTTCTTT.

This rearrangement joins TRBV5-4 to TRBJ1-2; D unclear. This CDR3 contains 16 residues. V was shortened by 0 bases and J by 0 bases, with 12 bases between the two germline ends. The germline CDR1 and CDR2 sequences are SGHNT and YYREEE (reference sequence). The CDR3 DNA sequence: TGTGCCAGCAGCTTGGCGTACATATCATCTAACTATGGCTACACCTTC. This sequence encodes CASSLAYISSNYGYTF. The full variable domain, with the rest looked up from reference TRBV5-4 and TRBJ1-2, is ETGVTQSPTHLIKTRGQQVTLRCSSQSGHNTVSWYQQALGQGPQFIFQYYREEENGRGNFPPRFSGLQFPNYSSELNVNALELDDSALYLCASSLAYISSNYGYTFGSGTRLTVV.

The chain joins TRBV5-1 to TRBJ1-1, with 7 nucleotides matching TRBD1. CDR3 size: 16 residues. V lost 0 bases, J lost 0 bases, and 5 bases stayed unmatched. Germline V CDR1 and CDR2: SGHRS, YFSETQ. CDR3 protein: CASSLGYRGLNTEAFF. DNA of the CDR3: TGCGCCAGCAGCTTGGGCTACAGGGGCTTGAACACTGAAGCTTTCTTT.

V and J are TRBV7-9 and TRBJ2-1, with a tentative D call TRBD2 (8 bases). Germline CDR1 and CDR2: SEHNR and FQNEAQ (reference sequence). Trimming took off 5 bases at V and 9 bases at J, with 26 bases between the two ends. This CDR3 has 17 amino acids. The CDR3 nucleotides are TGTGCCAGCAGCCCCCGTGTAGCGGGACAGATTGGGAGTGAGCAGTTCTTC. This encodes CASSPRVAGQIGSEQFF. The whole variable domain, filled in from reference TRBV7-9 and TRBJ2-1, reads DTGVSQNPRHKITKRGQNVTFRCDPISEHNRLYWYRQTLGQGPEFLTYFQNEAQLEKSRLLSDRFSAERPKGSFSTLEIQRTEQGDSAMYLCASSPRVAGQIGSEQFFGPGTRLTVL.

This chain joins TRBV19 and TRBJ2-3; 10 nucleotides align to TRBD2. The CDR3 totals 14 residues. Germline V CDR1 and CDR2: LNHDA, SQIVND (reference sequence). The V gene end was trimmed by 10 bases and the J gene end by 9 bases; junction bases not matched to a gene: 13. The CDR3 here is CATGTSVGERTQYF. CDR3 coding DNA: TGTGCCACCGGGACTAGCGTTGGAGAGAGGACGCAGTATTTT.

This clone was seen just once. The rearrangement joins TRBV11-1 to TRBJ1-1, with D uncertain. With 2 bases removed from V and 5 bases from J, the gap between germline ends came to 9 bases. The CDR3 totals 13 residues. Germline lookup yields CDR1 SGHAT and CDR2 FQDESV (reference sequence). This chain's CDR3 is CASSLRRRTEAFF. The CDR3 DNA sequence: TGTGCCAGCAGCTTAAGGAGAAGGACTGAAGCTTTCTTT.

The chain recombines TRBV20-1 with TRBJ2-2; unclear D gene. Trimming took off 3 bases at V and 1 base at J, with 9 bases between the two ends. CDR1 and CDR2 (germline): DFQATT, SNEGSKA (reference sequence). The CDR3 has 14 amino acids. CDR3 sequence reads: CSASNTQNTGELFF. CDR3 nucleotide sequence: TGCAGTGCTAGTAACACCCAGAACACCGGGGAGCTGTTTTTT.